This passage covers 20 T cell receptor beta chains from one sample sequenced in a study of cytomegalovirus exposure and HLA in healthy donors. It was with 60 Vbeta and 13 Jbeta primers that the PCR ran. Sequencing used immunoSEQ multiplex PCR; TCRdb keeps in-frame clones, though not all of them. The sample gives about 170,000 clones, approximately 84% of which show up once; around 5% is in the top ten. The specimen sequenced was PBMCs. These receptors originate from a girl aged 10-17 years in good health and CMV-seropositive.

The chain couples TRBV9 to TRBJ2-3; 9 nucleotides line up with TRBD2. The CDR3 has 18 residues. The V gene's germline CDR1 is SGDLS and CDR2 YYNGEE. Unmatched junction bases numbered 9, after V lost 0 bases and J lost 1 base. The CDR3: CASSVGGGAGGGTDTQYF. The DNA for the CDR3 is TGTGCCAGCAGCGTAGGGGGGGGAGCGGGGGGCGGCACAGATACGCAGTATTTT.

The chain joins TRBV27 to TRBJ1-2; 8 positions agree with TRBD1. This CDR3 is 14 amino acids long. V lost 4 bases to trimming and J lost 4 bases; unmatched junction nucleotides: 5. Germline V gene sequence: CDR1 MNHEY, CDR2 SMNVEV (reference sequence). CDR3 nucleotide sequence: TGTGCCAGCAGTTACCTACAGGGGGGCTATGGCTACACCTTC. Protein product: CASSYLQGGYGYTF.

The V call is TRBV5-4, the J call TRBJ1-1; unclear D gene. Trimming took 5 bases from V and 3 from J, leaving 8 bases between them. There are 12 residues in the CDR3. CDR1 and CDR2 (germline): SGHNT, YYREEE (reference sequence). The CDR3 DNA is TGTGCCAGCAGTTTTTCGGACACTGAAGCTTTCTTT. Translating it yields CASSFSDTEAFF.

The rearrangement links TRBV5-1 to TRBJ2-1; D perhaps matches TRBD2 (5 bases). The CDR3 extends over 16 amino acids. V lost 3 bases and J 7 bases, leaving 20 bases between the germline ends. Germline V gene sequence: CDR1 SGHRS, CDR2 YFSETQ. In nucleotides, the CDR3 is TGCGCCAGCAGCTGGGGTCAGGCCGGGGTCTCGAATGAGCAGTTCTTC. Amino acid sequence: CASSWGQAGVSNEQFF. Complete variable domain (other parts from reference TRBV5-1 and TRBJ2-1): KAGVTQTPRYLIKTRGQQVTLSCSPISGHRSVSWYQQTPGQGLQFLFEYFSETQRNKGNFPGRFSGRQFSNSRSEMNVSTLELGDSALYLCASSWGQAGVSNEQFFGPGTRLTVL.

The V call is TRBV5-4, the J call TRBJ1-1; D is undetermined. The CDR3 length is 12 residues. V was clipped by 0 bases and J by 11 bases, with 11 bases between them. The germline V gene has CDR1 SGHNT and CDR2 YYREEE (reference sequence). The CDR3 DNA follows: TGTGCCAGCAGCTTGGACCGGGGTACTGCTTTCTTT. This translates into CASSLDRGTAFF.

The V gene is TRBV27, the J gene TRBJ2-1, with D possibly TRBD2 on 7 matching bases. This CDR3 is built from 16 residues. Per the germline V gene, CDR1 is MNHEY and CDR2 is SMNVEV (reference sequence). The V end lost 7 bases, the J end lost 2 bases, and 18 bases lay between the germline ends. CDR3 bases: TGTGCCAGCACCCCCCTTCCGGGGGGCACCTACAATGAGCAGTTCTTC. Its translation: CASTPLPGGTYNEQFF.

This sequence joins TRBV2 and TRBJ2-5, with D perhaps matching TRBD2 (5 bases). The ends were cut back, 4 bases at V and 2 bases at J, with 11 bases in the middle. The V gene's germline CDR1 is SNHLY and CDR2 FYNNEI. This CDR3 comprises 14 residues. CDR3 region: CASSASRGQETQYF. CDR3 nucleotides: TGTGCCAGCAGTGCCAGTCGGGGACAAGAGACCCAGTACTTC.

The rearrangement uses TRBV7-9 and TRBJ1-1; tentatively, D is TRBD1 (6 bases). Trimming stripped 4 bases from V and 0 bases from J, with 9 bases between. In germline, CDR1 is SEHNR, CDR2 FQNEAQ (reference sequence). The CDR3 is 14 residues long. The chain's CDR3 is CASSSQGLNTEAFF. CDR3 DNA sequence: TGTGCCAGCAGCTCACAGGGACTGAACACTGAAGCTTTCTTT.

This chain uses TRBV19 with TRBJ1-2; a weak D match, TRBD1 (5 bases). The germline V gene encodes CDR1 LNHDA and CDR2 SQIVND (reference sequence). The CDR3 has 13 residues. Trimming took off 6 bases at V and 3 bases at J, with 11 bases between the two ends. CDR3 bases: TGTGCCAGTAGATACAGGACCTACTATGGCTACACCTTC. Its protein is CASRYRTYYGYTF.

The CDR3 coding sequence is TGCGCCAGCAGCCCCGTTGGTGGCAGGGCTAGAAACACCATATATTTT. Protein sequence: CASSPVGGRARNTIYF. The chain couples TRBV5-1 to TRBJ1-3, with a possible D match to TRBD1 (5 bases). Trimming left V 4 bases short and J 5 bases short, with 19 bases between. Germline V gene data show CDR1 as SGHRS and CDR2 as YFSETQ. This CDR3 has 16 amino acids.

The chain joins TRBV9 to TRBJ2-2, with D possibly TRBD1 on 5 matching bases. Germline loops: CDR1 SGDLS, CDR2 YYNGEE. CDR3 size: 18 residues. Deletions cut 0 bases from V and 1 base from J, with 16 bases between. The CDR3 bases are TGTGCCAGCAGCGTAGGGGGCGTGGCGTGGGGGAACACCGGGGAGCTGTTTTTT. Its translation is CASSVGGVAWGNTGELFF.

This sequence joins TRBV9 and TRBJ2-1; D uncertain. Deletions cut 0 bases from V and 6 bases from J, with 4 bases between. CDR1 SGDLS and CDR2 YYNGEE come from the germline V gene. This CDR3 region has 12 residues. CDR3 residues: CASSVDGNEQFF. Here the CDR3 DNA reads TGTGCCAGCAGCGTAGACGGCAATGAGCAGTTCTTC.

This sequence joins TRBV29-1 and TRBJ2-5; the match to TRBD1 covers 10 bases. J lost 3 bases, V lost 0 bases, and 4 bases had no gene match. The germline CDR1 and CDR2 sequences are SQVTM and ANQGSEA. CDR3 length equals 15 residues. The CDR3 DNA reads TGCAGCGTTGAAGATCGGGGGACAGGGGAAGAGACCCAGTACTTC. Encoded protein: CSVEDRGTGEETQYF.

This CDR3 is CASVWDRSRQETQYF. CDR3 sequence (DNA): TGTGCCAGCGTATGGGACAGGTCACGCCAAGAGACCCAGTACTTC. The rearrangement joins TRBV11-2 to TRBJ2-5; 8 bases are shared with TRBD1. Germline V gene lookup returns CDR1 SGHAT and CDR2 FQNNGV. The CDR3 runs to 15 residues. After removal of 8 bases from V and 1 base from J, the junction contained 9 bases not matched to a gene.

This chain uses TRBV5-4 with TRBJ1-6; TRBD1 matches 9 bases. Germline V lookup: CDR1 SGHNT, CDR2 YYREEE (reference sequence). The CDR3 length is 15 residues. The trim removed 0 bases at V and 7 bases at J, leaving 2 bases unmatched. For the CDR3, the DNA is TGTGCCAGCAGCTTGGGTGGGACAGGGAATTCACCCCTCCACTTT. Translated: CASSLGGTGNSPLHF.

This clone appeared a single time. The chain carries TRBV19 and TRBJ1-1; unclear D gene. The CDR3 is 16 amino acids. The V end lost 0 bases, the J end lost 1 base, and 12 bases lay between the germline ends. Germline CDR1 reads LNHDA; CDR2 reads SQIVND (reference sequence). In nucleotides, the CDR3 is TGTGCCAGTAGTATAGATAGGTCACAGAAGAACACTGAAGCTTTCTTT. Translating it yields CASSIDRSQKNTEAFF.

This clone was observed a few times. V is TRBV7-2 and J is TRBJ2-2, with D possibly matching TRBD2 (7 bases). Per germline, CDR1 SGHTA and CDR2 FQGNSA. Trimming removed 2 bases at V and 4 bases at J, with 17 bases between. CDR3 size: 17 residues. The CDR3 nucleotides read TGTGCCAGCAGCTTAAGGAGGCGGGGGCGGGTCACCGGGGAGCTGTTTTTT. Translation: CASSLRRRGRVTGELFF.

This rearrangement joins TRBV18 to TRBJ2-7; perhaps TRBD2 as D (5 bases). CDR3 size: 13 residues. Trimming took 1 base from V and 11 from J, leaving 15 bases between them. Germline V gene sequence: CDR1 KGHSH, CDR2 LQKENI. The DNA of the CDR3 is TGTGCCAGCTCACCACGGGAAGGTTTGGAGGAGTACTTC. This translates into CASSPREGLEEYF.

The rearrangement uses TRBV7-9 and TRBJ1-1, with 11 bases identical to TRBD1. CDR1 and CDR2 from the germline V gene are SEHNR and FQNEAQ (reference sequence). The junction had 4 bases not matched to a gene; V was cut back by 4 bases and J by 3 bases. The CDR3 extends over 15 amino acids. CDR3 loop: CASSSVDRGHTEAFF. The CDR3, as DNA: TGTGCCAGCAGCTCGGTGGACAGGGGGCACACTGAAGCTTTCTTT. Together with reference TRBV7-9 and TRBJ1-1, the CDR3 gives the full variable domain: DTGVSQNPRHKITKRGQNVTFRCDPISEHNRLYWYRQTLGQGPEFLTYFQNEAQLEKSRLLSDRFSAERPKGSFSTLEIQRTEQGDSAMYLCASSSVDRGHTEAFFGQGTRLTVV.

This clone has a single count. The rearrangement links TRBV6-4 to TRBJ2-3; TRBD1 agrees at 11 bases. The germline V gene has CDR1 MRHNA and CDR2 SNTAGT. There are 14 residues in the CDR3. With 4 bases clipped from V and 4 bases from J, the junction kept 1 base outside the gene matches. The CDR3 DNA follows: TGTGCCAGCAGTGGGGGACAGGGGGCAGATACGCAGTATTTT. Its translation is CASSGGQGADTQYF.